The 30 T cell receptor beta chains given below trace back to one sample, sequenced in a study of Graves' ophthalmopathy and Graves' hyperthyroidism. RNA served as the template for amplifying TCR beta CDR3 regions. Second-round multiplex PCR came after first-round RT-PCR with HTBI primers. TCRdb re-called the multiplex PCR reads through MiXCR, storing one row per CDR3 protein. The data contain almost 750,000 distinct CDR3 sequences, 40% of them singletons. Sequences were obtained from peripheral blood. The receptor source for this set is an adult man with Graves' ophthalmopathy.

This rearrangement joins TRBV29-1 to TRBJ1-3; TRBD1 is a possible D gene (5 bases). Germline loops: CDR1 SQVTM, CDR2 ANQGSEA. The CDR3 totals 15 residues. The V end was cut by 2 bases, the J end by 8 bases, with 19 bases between. CDR3 in DNA: TGCAGCGTTGAAAGGGGCAGGGTAGGCGGCTACACCATATATTTT. This sequence encodes CSVERGRVGGYTIYF.

The rearrangement links TRBV24-1 to TRBJ1-5, with TRBD1 matching over 10 bases. Trimming removed 4 bases from V and 8 bases from J; junction bases left unmatched: 10. The germline CDR1 and CDR2 sequences are KGHDR and SFDVKD. The length of the CDR3 is 16 residues. CDR3: CATSDPGTGAVEPQHF. CDR3 nucleotides: TGTGCCACCAGTGACCCAGGGACAGGGGCGGTGGAGCCCCAGCATTTT.

This clonotype was observed once. This sequence joins TRBV15 and TRBJ1-5; no clear D gene. The CDR3 is 17 residues long. Germline V gene data show CDR1 as LNHNV and CDR2 as YYDKDF (reference sequence). V was clipped by 0 bases and J by 0 bases, with 12 bases between them. This CDR3 reads CATSRDYSGYSNQPQHF. The CDR3, as DNA: TGTGCCACCAGCAGAGATTATAGTGGTTATAGCAATCAGCCCCAGCATTTT.

About this clonotype itself: Because it lacks the conserved phenylalanine or tryptophan at the end, this CDR3 is likely a read error. The chain has TRBV7-9 and TRBJ2-7; 7 nucleotides line up with TRBD1. CDR1 and CDR2 from the germline V gene are SEHNR and FQNEAQ (reference sequence). The length of the CDR3 is 15 residues. Here the CDR3 reads CASSQRTGANHEQYC. The CDR3, as DNA: TGCGCCAGCAGCCAACGGACAGGTGCCAACCACGAGCAGTACTGC.

A note on this clonotype: This may stem from a read error, because a much larger clone lies one nucleotide away. V and J are TRBV9 and TRBJ2-7; perhaps TRBD2 as D (6 bases). The CDR3 sequence is 15 residues long. The germline gives CDR1 SGDLS, CDR2 YYNGEE. CDR3 in DNA: TGTGGCAGCAGCGAGGAGGGGCGCAAAAGCTACGAGCAGTACTTC. It is translated as CGSSEEGRKSYEQYF. The variable domain in full, completed from reference TRBV9 and TRBJ2-7, reads DSGVTQTPKHLITATGQRVTLRCSPRSGDLSVYWYQQSLDQGLQFLIQYYNGEERAKGNILERFSAQQFPDLHSELNLSSLELGDSALYFCGSSEEGRKSYEQYFGPGTRLTVT.

The rearrangement links TRBV25-1 to TRBJ2-2; TRBD2 might be the D (5 bases). Trimming shortened V by 5 bases and J by 5 bases, and 12 bases separated the two germline ends. CDR1 is MGHDK and CDR2 is SYGVNS in the germline V gene. The CDR3 contains 14 residues. CDR3 region: CASSFEGGTGELFF. The CDR3 region has the DNA TGTGCCAGCAGTTTCGAGGGTGGGACCGGGGAGCTGTTTTTT.

The V and J genes are TRBV7-8 and TRBJ2-7, with TRBD2 identical over 11 bases. After removal of 8 bases from V and 0 bases from J, the junction contained 12 bases not matched to a gene. The CDR3 sequence is 17 residues long. Germline-derived CDR1 and CDR2 are SGHVS and FQNEAQ. The CDR3 protein is CASHNDLAGGYSYEQYF. In DNA form, the CDR3 reads TGTGCCAGCCACAACGACCTAGCGGGGGGATACTCCTACGAGCAGTACTTC.

As to this clonotype: Just one base apart from a much larger clone, this may be a read error. The chain recombines TRBV20-1 with TRBJ1-6, with D uncertain. CDR1 and CDR2 (germline): DFQATT, SNEGSKA (reference sequence). The CDR3 has 13 amino acids. The CDR3 protein is CSAGDLEDSPLHF. CDR3 in DNA: TGCAGTGCTGGAGATTTGGAGGATTCACCCCTCCACTTT.

This chain uses TRBV20-1 with TRBJ2-7, with D tentatively TRBD1 (6 bases). This CDR3 comprises 13 residues. From germline, CDR1 is DFQATT and CDR2 SNEGSKA (reference sequence). V was cut by 3 bases and J by 7 bases, with 16 bases left in between. This CDR3 reads CSASQDRTGEQYF. In DNA form, the CDR3 reads TGCAGTGCTAGTCAGGACAGAACCGGGGAGCAGTACTTC.

This chain links TRBV29-1 with TRBJ1-3; perhaps TRBD1 as D (5 bases). Per germline, CDR1 SQVTM and CDR2 ANQGSEA. The CDR3 totals 14 residues. The V end lost 4 bases, the J end lost 7 bases, and 17 bases lay between the germline ends. The CDR3 loop reads CSVGPRGGMNTIYF. CDR3 bases: TGCAGCGTTGGACCACGCGGGGGTATGAACACCATATATTTT.

As concerns this clonotype: This clone may be a read error of a much larger clone one base away. The CDR3 DNA is TGTGCCAGCAGTGAGAGACCCGCGAACACTGAAGCTTTCTTT. It codes for CASSERPANTEAFF. The chain employs TRBV6-5 and TRBJ1-1, with unresolved D. The germline gives CDR1 MNHEY, CDR2 SVGAGI. CDR3 length: 14 amino acids. The ends were cut back, 5 bases at V and 1 base at J, with 11 bases in the middle.

This clonotype occurred a few times. This chain uses TRBV7-9 with TRBJ2-7; possible D gene TRBD1, 6 bases. This CDR3 contains 15 residues. V shed 2 bases and J shed 3 bases, with 14 bases lying between them. Per the germline V gene, CDR1 is SEHNR and CDR2 is FQNEAQ (reference sequence). The CDR3 bases are TGTGCCAGCAGCTTAAGGGCGGACAGCTTCTACGAGCAGTACTTC. This encodes CASSLRADSFYEQYF.

The chain uses TRBV29-1 and TRBJ2-5; tentatively, D is TRBD2 (5 bases). The CDR3 has 16 residues. V was pared by 3 bases and J by 1 base, with 18 bases between. The germline V gene encodes CDR1 SQVTM and CDR2 ANQGSEA. The CDR3, as DNA: TGCAGCGTTGATCTCGGGGTATATAGTAGCCAAGAGACCCAGTACTTC. Amino acids: CSVDLGVYSSQETQYF.

This clonotype turned up a few times. CDR3 residues: CSARGTGPQSFYEQYF. DNA of the CDR3: TGCAGTGCTAGGGGGACAGGTCCACAATCATTCTACGAGCAGTACTTC. The gene calls are TRBV20-1 and TRBJ2-7; 8 bases agree with TRBD1. CDR3 length: 16 amino acids. V lost 3 bases, J lost 3 bases, and 13 bases stayed unmatched. Germline lookup yields CDR1 DFQATT and CDR2 SNEGSKA (reference sequence).

The V call is TRBV5-1, the J call TRBJ2-3; no clear D gene. Trimming removed 5 bases from V and 0 bases from J, with 7 bases in between. The CDR3 is made up of 13 amino acids. The germline gives CDR1 SGHRS, CDR2 YFSETQ. CDR3 nucleotide sequence: TGCGCCAGCAGAGTAGCTAGCACAGATACGCAGTATTTT. Its protein product is CASRVASTDTQYF.

As for this clonotype: Germline and junction disagree at one end, which may indicate a read error. V and J are TRBV11-2 and TRBJ1-6, with 8 nucleotides matching TRBD1. Germline V gene data show CDR1 as SGHAT and CDR2 as FQNNGV. This CDR3 spans 13 amino acids. The CDR3 DNA sequence: TGTGCTAGCAGGGGGCGGAACAATTCACCCCTCCACTTT. Its translation: CASRGRNNSPLHF.

The chain uses TRBV7-9 and TRBJ2-6; TRBD1 might be the D (5 bases). The CDR3 is 16 residues long. Germline-derived CDR1 and CDR2 are SEHNR and FQNEAQ (reference sequence). V was pared by 10 bases and J by 0 bases, with 16 bases between. CDR3 in DNA: TGTGCCATCCCAAATAAGGGGTACTCTGGGGCCAACGTCCTGACTTTC. Amino acid sequence: CAIPNKGYSGANVLTF.

This clonotype has just a few counts. Its ends do not fully match the called genes, so a read error is possible. This sequence joins TRBV10-3 and TRBJ1-2; TRBD1 matches at 10 bases. This CDR3 has 17 amino acids. Germline V lookup: CDR1 ENHRY, CDR2 SYGVKD. The CDR3, as DNA: TGTGCCAGCAGTTCGCCCACCGGGACAGGGGCGAGTTATGGCTACACCTTC. This sequence encodes CASSSPTGTGASYGYTF.

This chain links TRBV7-9 with TRBJ1-1; D is uncertain. The CDR3 runs to 15 residues. CDR1 is SEHNR and CDR2 is FQNEAQ in the germline V gene (reference sequence). Between the trimmed V and J ends, which lost 5 bases and 2 bases, there was a span of 15 bases. For the CDR3, the DNA is TGTGCCAGCAGCAACTATAATTCGGCAAACACTGAAGCTTTCTTT. Translating gives CASSNYNSANTEAFF.

The DNA for the CDR3 is TGCAGTGCTCCCCCCCCGGGACAGGGGAGCGGCTACACCTTC. This gives the protein CSAPPPGQGSGYTF. This chain joins TRBV20-1 and TRBJ1-2; 10 bases agree with TRBD1. CDR1 is DFQATT, CDR2 SNEGSKA, per germline (reference sequence). The junction had 11 bases not matched to a gene; V was cut back by 5 bases and J by 8 bases. This CDR3 has 14 residues.

The chain combines TRBV7-2 with TRBJ2-5, with 8 bases lining up with TRBD1. Losses at the gene ends were 1 base for V and 5 bases for J; bases not matched to a gene: 3. This CDR3 contains 14 residues. Germline V CDR1 and CDR2: SGHTA, FQGNSA. As DNA, the CDR3 is TGTGCCAGCAGCTTAGACCGGGACAGGGAGACCCAGTACTTC. Translated, it gives CASSLDRDRETQYF.

The sample holds a few counts of this clonotype. The CDR3, as DNA: TGCAGTGCTAGAATCTCCTACGAGCAGTACTTC. Residues: CSARISYEQYF. The chain is built from TRBV20-1 and TRBJ2-7; D call uncertain. V dropped 2 bases and J dropped 0 bases, with 2 bases sitting between them. The germline gives CDR1 DFQATT, CDR2 SNEGSKA (reference sequence). The CDR3 totals 11 residues.

Regarding this clonotype: This could be a read error, since a much larger clone is one nucleotide away. CDR3 in amino acids: CASSYTAYEQYF. CDR3 nucleotide sequence: TGTGCCAGCAGCTATACAGCCTACGAGCAGTACTTC. V gene TRBV7-9 combines with J gene TRBJ2-7; D is uncertain. Trimming pared 4 bases from V and 2 bases from J, leaving 6 bases between. In germline, CDR1 is SEHNR, CDR2 FQNEAQ (reference sequence). CDR3 length: 12 residues.

This clonotype was observed at least ten times. The V call is TRBV20-1, the J call TRBJ1-2; D gene unclear. The ends were cut back, 5 bases at V and 4 bases at J, with 17 bases in the middle. The germline CDR1 and CDR2 sequences are DFQATT and SNEGSKA (reference sequence). The CDR3 sequence is 14 residues long. This CDR3 is CSAHRSDGFYGYTF. CDR3 DNA: TGCAGTGCTCACCGATCCGACGGATTCTATGGCTACACCTTC.

Ten or more counts support this clonotype. The chain uses TRBV15 and TRBJ2-7; tentatively, D is TRBD2 (6 bases). Germline CDR1 and CDR2: LNHNV and YYDKDF (reference sequence). V was cut by 4 bases and J by 3 bases, with 13 bases left in between. CDR3 size: 14 residues. The chain's CDR3 is CATSKASASYEQYF. Here the CDR3 DNA reads TGTGCCACCAGCAAGGCTAGCGCTAGCTACGAGCAGTACTTC.

The chain links TRBV10-3 to TRBJ2-7, with 8 bases identical to TRBD1. The CDR3 extends over 16 amino acids. Germline V lookup: CDR1 ENHRY, CDR2 SYGVKD. The J segment lost 1 base and the V segment lost 6 bases, leaving 11 bases of the junction unmatched. The CDR3 reads CAISRTGTPRSYEQYF. The CDR3, as DNA: TGTGCCATCAGCAGGACAGGGACTCCCCGTTCCTACGAGCAGTACTTC.

The chain recombines TRBV20-1 with TRBJ1-1; TRBD1 matches at 7 bases. J lost 5 bases, V lost 4 bases, and 19 bases had no gene match. CDR3 length equals 17 residues. Germline CDR1 and CDR2: DFQATT and SNEGSKA (reference sequence). CDR3 coding DNA: TGCAGTGCTACCAGGACAGGTTGGGACCCACGGGGGACTGAAGCTTTCTTT. This gives the protein CSATRTGWDPRGTEAFF.

This clonotype appeared a single time. The genes are TRBV14 and TRBJ2-2; D call uncertain. CDR3 length: 13 residues. In germline, CDR1 is SGHDN, CDR2 FVKESK. Trimming took 1 base from V and 7 from J, leaving 7 bases between them. CDR3 protein: CASSQVSRGELFF. The DNA of the CDR3 is TGTGCCAGCAGCCAAGTTTCTCGCGGGGAGCTGTTTTTT. The whole variable domain, remainder taken from reference TRBV14 and TRBJ2-2, is EAGVTQFPSHSVIEKGQTVTLRCDPISGHDNLYWYRRVMGKEIKFLLHFVKESKQDESGMPNNRFLAERTGGTYSTLKVQPAELEDSGVYFCASSQVSRGELFFGEGSRLTVL.

The chain links TRBV7-9 to TRBJ2-2; tentative D call: TRBD2 (6 bases). The CDR3 covers 16 residues. The ends were cut back, 4 bases at V and 4 bases at J, with 16 bases in the middle. The germline CDR1 and CDR2 sequences are SEHNR and FQNEAQ (reference sequence). Here the CDR3 reads CASSSWAGSGTGELFF. CDR3 bases: TGTGCCAGCAGCTCCTGGGCGGGAAGCGGCACCGGGGAGCTGTTTTTT.

This clonotype was observed many times. The DNA for the CDR3 is TGTGCCAGCAGCTTAGTAGTTGGGTCCAGCGAGCAGTACTTC. Residues: CASSLVVGSSEQYF. This rearrangement joins TRBV11-2 to TRBJ2-7; D ambiguous. The CDR3 length is 14 residues. The V end lost 1 base, the J end lost 6 bases, and 13 bases lay between the germline ends. The germline CDR1 and CDR2 sequences are SGHAT and FQNNGV. The variable domain in full, completed from reference TRBV11-2 and TRBJ2-7, reads EAGVAQSPRYKIIEKRQSVAFWCNPISGHATLYWYQQILGQGPKLLIQFQNNGVVDDSQLPKDRFSAERLKGVDSTLKIQPAKLEDSAVYLCASSLVVGSSEQYFGPGTRLTVT.